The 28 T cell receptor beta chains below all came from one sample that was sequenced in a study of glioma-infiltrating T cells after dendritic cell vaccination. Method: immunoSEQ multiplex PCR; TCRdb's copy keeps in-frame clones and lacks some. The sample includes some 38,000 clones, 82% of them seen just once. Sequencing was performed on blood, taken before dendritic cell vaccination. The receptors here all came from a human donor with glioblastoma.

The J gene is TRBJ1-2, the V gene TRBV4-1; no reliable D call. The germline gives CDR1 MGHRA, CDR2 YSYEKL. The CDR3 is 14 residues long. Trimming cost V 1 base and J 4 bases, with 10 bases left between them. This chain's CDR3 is CASSQARGIYGYTF. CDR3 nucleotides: TGCGCCAGCAGCCAAGCTCGAGGGATCTATGGCTACACCTTC.

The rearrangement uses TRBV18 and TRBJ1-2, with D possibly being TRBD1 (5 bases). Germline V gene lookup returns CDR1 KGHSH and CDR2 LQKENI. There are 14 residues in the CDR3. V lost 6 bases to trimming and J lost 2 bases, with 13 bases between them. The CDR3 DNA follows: TGTGCCAGCTCTCCGGCAGGGCTAAACTATGGCTACACCTTC. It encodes CASSPAGLNYGYTF.

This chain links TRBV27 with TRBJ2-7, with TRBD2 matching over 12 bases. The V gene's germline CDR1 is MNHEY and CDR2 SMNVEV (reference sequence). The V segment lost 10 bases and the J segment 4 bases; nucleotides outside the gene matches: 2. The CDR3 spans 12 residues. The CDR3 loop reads CATTSGGYEQYF. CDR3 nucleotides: TGTGCCACCACTAGCGGGGGGTACGAGCAGTACTTC.

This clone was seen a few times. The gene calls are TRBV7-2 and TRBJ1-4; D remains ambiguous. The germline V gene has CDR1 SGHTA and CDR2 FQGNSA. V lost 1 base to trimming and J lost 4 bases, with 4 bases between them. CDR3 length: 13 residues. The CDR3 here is CASSLEHNEKLFF. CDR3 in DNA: TGTGCCAGCAGCTTAGAGCATAATGAAAAACTGTTTTTT.

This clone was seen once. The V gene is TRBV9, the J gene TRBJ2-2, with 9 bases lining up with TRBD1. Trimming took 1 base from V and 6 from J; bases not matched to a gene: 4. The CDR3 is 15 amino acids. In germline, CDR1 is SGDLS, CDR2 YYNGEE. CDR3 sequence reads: CASSVLDRGAGELFF. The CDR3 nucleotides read TGTGCCAGCAGCGTATTAGACAGGGGGGCCGGGGAGCTGTTTTTT.

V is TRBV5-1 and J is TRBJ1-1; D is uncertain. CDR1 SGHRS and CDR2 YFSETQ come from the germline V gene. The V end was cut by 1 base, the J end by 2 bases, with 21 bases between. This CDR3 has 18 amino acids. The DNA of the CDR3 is TGCGCCAGCAGCTTGCGACCCTTGCAGGACTACTCTAACACTGAAGCTTTCTTT. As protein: CASSLRPLQDYSNTEAFF.

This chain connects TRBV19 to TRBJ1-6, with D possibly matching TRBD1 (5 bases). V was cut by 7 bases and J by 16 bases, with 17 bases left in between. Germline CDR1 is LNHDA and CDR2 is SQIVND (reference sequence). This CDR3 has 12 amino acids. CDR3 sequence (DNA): TGTGCCAGTACCAGGGATTGGTCCGAACTCCACTTT. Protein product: CASTRDWSELHF.

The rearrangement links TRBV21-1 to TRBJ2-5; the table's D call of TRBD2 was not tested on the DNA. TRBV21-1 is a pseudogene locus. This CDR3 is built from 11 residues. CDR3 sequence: CASRQRETQYF. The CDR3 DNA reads TGTGCCAGCAGGCAGCGGGAGACCCAGTACTTC.

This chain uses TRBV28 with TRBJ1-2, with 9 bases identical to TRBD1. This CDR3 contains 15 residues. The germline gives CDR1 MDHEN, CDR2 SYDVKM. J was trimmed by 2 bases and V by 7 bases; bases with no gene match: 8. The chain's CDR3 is CASTLLDRGNYGYTF. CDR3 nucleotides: TGTGCCAGCACCCTCCTCGACAGGGGGAACTATGGCTACACCTTC.

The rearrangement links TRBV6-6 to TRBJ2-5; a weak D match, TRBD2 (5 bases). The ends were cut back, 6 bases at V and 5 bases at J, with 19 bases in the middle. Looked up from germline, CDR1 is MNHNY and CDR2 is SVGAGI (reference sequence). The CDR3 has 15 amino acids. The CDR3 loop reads CASSWRPAPLETQYF. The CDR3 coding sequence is TGTGCCAGCAGCTGGAGGCCAGCTCCTCTTGAGACCCAGTACTTC.

CDR3 DNA: TGTGCCAGCAGCTTTCTAAGCGGGGGCTACGAGCAGTACTTC. This codes for CASSFLSGGYEQYF. J is TRBJ2-7 and V is TRBV5-6, with 8 bases identical to TRBD2. From germline, CDR1 is SGHDT and CDR2 YYEEEE. The CDR3 loop spans 14 amino acids. V lost 2 bases and J lost 3; bases outside the gene matches: 4.

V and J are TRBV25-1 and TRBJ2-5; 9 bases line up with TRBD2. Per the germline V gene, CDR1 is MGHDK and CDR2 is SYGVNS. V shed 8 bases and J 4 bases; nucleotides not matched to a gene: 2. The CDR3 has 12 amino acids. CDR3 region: CASGTSIETQYF. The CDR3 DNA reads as TGTGCCAGCGGGACTAGCATAGAGACCCAGTACTTC.

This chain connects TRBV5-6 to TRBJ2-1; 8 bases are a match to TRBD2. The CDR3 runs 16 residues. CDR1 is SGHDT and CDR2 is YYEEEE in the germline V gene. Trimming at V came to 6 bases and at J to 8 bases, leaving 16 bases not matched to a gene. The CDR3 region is CASTTPERGFRDEQFF. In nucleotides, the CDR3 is TGTGCCAGCACAACTCCGGAGCGGGGGTTCAGGGATGAGCAGTTCTTC.

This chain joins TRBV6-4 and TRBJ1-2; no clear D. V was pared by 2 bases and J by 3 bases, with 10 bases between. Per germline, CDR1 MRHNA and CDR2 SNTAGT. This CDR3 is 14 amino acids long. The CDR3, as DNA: TGTGCCAGCAGTGACGTAGGGCGGGACTATGGCTACACCTTC. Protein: CASSDVGRDYGYTF.

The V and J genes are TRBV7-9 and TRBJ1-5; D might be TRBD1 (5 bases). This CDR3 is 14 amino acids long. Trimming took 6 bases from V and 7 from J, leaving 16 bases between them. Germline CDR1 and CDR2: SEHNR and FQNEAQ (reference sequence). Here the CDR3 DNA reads TGTGCCAGCAGTTCCCCCTGGGGGGACCAGCCCCAGCATTTT. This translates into CASSSPWGDQPQHF.

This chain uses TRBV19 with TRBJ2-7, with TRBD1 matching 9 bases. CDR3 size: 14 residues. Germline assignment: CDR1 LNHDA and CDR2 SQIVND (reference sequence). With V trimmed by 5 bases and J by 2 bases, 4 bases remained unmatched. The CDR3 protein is CASSPGTGTYEQYF. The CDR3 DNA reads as TGTGCCAGTAGTCCAGGGACAGGGACCTACGAGCAGTACTTC. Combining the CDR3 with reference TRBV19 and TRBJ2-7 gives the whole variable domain DGGITQSPKYLFRKEGQNVTLSCEQNLNHDAMYWYRQDPGQGLRLIYYSQIVNDFQKGDIAEGYSVSREKKESFPLTVTSAQKNPTAFYLCASSPGTGTYEQYFGPGTRLTVT.

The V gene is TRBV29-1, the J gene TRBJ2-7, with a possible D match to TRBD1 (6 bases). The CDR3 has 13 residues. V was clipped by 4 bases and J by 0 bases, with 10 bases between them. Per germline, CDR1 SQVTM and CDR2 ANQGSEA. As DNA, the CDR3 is TGCAGCGTTGGCCAGGGGTCCTCCTACGAGCAGTACTTC. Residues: CSVGQGSSYEQYF.

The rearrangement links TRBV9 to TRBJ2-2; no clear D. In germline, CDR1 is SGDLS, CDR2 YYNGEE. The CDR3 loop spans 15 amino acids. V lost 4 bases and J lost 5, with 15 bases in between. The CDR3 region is CASSTTQYSTGELFF. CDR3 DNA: TGTGCCAGCAGCACGACTCAATACTCTACCGGGGAGCTGTTTTTT.

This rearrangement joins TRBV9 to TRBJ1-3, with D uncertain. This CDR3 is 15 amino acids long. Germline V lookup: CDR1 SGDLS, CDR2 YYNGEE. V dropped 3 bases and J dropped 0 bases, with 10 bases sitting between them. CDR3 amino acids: CASSADYLSGNTIYF. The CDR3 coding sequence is TGTGCCAGCAGCGCCGACTACCTCTCTGGAAACACCATATATTTT.

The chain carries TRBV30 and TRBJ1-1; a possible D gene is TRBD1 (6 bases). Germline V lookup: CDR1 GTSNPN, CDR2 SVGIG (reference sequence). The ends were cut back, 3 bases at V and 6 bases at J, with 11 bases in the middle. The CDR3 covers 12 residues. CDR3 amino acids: CAWSQGHSEAFF. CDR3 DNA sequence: TGTGCCTGGAGCCAGGGGCATTCTGAAGCTTTCTTT.

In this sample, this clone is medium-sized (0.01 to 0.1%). CDR3 nucleotides: TGTGCCAGCAGCCTGAGACAGGGGGGTAATGAAAAACTGTTTTTT. Protein product: CASSLRQGGNEKLFF. This chain uses TRBV11-3 with TRBJ1-4, with 9 bases identical to TRBD1. Germline V gene data show CDR1 as SGHNT and CDR2 as YENEEA. The CDR3 extends over 15 amino acids. The V gene end was trimmed by 5 bases and the J gene end by 4 bases; junction bases not matched to a gene: 5.

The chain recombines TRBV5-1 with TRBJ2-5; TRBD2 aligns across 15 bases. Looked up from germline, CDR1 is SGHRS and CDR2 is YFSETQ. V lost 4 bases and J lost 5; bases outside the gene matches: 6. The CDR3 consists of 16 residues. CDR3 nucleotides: TGCGCCAGCAGCGTAGGACTAGCGGGGGGGAGTGAGACCCAGTACTTC. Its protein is CASSVGLAGGSETQYF.

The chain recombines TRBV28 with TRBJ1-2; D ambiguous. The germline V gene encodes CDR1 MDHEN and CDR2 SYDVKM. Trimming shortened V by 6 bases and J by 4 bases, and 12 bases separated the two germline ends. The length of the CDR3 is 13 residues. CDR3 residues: CASSLASSYGYTF. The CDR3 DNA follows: TGTGCCAGCAGCTTAGCCTCTAGCTATGGCTACACCTTC.

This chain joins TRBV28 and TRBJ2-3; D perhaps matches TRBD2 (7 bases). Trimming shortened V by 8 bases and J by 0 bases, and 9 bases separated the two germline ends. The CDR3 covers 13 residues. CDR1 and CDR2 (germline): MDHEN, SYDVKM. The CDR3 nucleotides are TGTGCCAGCCGGGGGGCTAGCACAGATACGCAGTATTTT. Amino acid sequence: CASRGASTDTQYF.

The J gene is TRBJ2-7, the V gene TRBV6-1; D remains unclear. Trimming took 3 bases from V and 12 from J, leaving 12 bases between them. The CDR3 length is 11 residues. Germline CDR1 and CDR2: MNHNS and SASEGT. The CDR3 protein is CASSDLPPRYF. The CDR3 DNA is TGTGCCAGCAGTGATCTCCCTCCTCGGTACTTC.

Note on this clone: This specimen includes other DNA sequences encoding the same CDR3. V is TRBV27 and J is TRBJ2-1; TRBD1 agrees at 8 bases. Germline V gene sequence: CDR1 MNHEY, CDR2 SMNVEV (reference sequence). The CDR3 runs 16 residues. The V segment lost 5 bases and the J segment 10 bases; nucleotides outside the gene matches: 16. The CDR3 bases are TGTGCCAGCAGTCCTCAGACAGGGGCGGTAACTTTCGAGCAGTTCTTC. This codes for CASSPQTGAVTFEQFF.

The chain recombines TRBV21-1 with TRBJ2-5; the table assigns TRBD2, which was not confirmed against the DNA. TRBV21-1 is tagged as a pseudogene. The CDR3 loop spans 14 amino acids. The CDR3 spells CASSKYGGQETQYF. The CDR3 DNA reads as TGTGCCAGCAGCAAATACGGGGGGCAGGAGACCCAGTACTTC.

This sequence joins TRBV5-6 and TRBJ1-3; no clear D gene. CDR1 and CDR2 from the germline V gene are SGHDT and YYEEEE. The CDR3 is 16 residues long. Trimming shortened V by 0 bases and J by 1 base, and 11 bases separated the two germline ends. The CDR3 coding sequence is TGTGCCAGCAGCTTGGGCCCCCCCGCGTCTGGAAACACCATATATTTT. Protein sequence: CASSLGPPASGNTIYF.